This T cell receptor beta chain derives from a study of response to subunit inactivated influenza vaccine. From the RT-PCR reads, TCRdb called clonotypes with MiXCR, one entry per CDR3 protein. This table has about 700,000 distinct CDR3 sequences, roughly 14% appearing once. Trimming took off 5 bases at V and 4 bases at J, with 18 bases between the two ends. CDR1 is SEHNR, CDR2 FQNEAQ, per germline (reference sequence). The CDR3 spans 16 residues. Only a few counts were recorded for this clonotype. The sample was PBMCs from blood, taken 14 to 15 days before vaccination. This rearrangement joins TRBV7-9 to TRBJ1-5; D might be TRBD1 (5 bases). The sequence derives from a man in his forties or fifties who received an inactivated influenza vaccine. The CDR3 bases are TGTGCCAGCAGCCGCGGGGGACCAGTGGAAAATCAGCCCCAGCATTTT. Its protein product is CASSRGGPVENQPQHF.